Each of the 28 T cell receptor beta chains below was sequenced from the same sample in a study of shared clonotypes between healthy human individuals. Using immunoSEQ multiplex PCR, the repertoire was profiled, and TCRdb retains in-frame clones only, with some absent. This repertoire shows about a million clones, 60% to 80% found once; its top ten account for roughly 0.83%. The sequenced material came from memory CD4+ T cells from PBMCs. The subset denotes: CD45RA-negative fraction. Receptor source: a man between 18 and 29 years old in good health. Some clones in this sample may be carry-over from other donors' samples.

The chain carries TRBV6-6 and TRBJ2-5; no clear D gene. Germline V gives CDR1 MNHNY, CDR2 SVGAGI (reference sequence). V was clipped by 0 bases and J by 13 bases, with 18 bases between them. This CDR3 is built from 14 residues. The CDR3 here is CASSYSGPRYERYF. In DNA form, the CDR3 reads TGTGCCAGCAGTTACTCGGGTCCCAGGTACGAGCGGTACTTC.

CDR3 loop: CASSLIQGARDIQYF. The CDR3 DNA follows: TGTGCCAGCAGCCTTATTCAGGGGGCGAGAGACATTCAGTACTTC. The chain joins TRBV28 to TRBJ2-4; 8 bases match TRBD1. The CDR3 consists of 15 residues. Germline V CDR1 and CDR2: MDHEN, SYDVKM. Germline trimming cut 6 bases from V and 8 bases from J; bases unmatched to any gene: 12.

The J gene is TRBJ2-2, the V gene TRBV5-4; D gene unclear. Germline V gene sequence: CDR1 SGHNT, CDR2 YYREEE (reference sequence). The V gene lost 3 bases and the J gene lost 5 bases, with 11 bases spanning the gap. This CDR3 region has 14 residues. The CDR3 DNA is TGTGCCAGCAGCTCTAAGATTGGTACCGGGGAGCTGTTTTTT. It encodes CASSSKIGTGELFF.

The rearrangement uses TRBV11-1 and TRBJ2-7; no firm D call. V was clipped by 0 bases and J by 3 bases, with 6 bases between them. CDR3 size: 13 residues. Germline CDR1 and CDR2: SGHAT and FQDESV (reference sequence). The CDR3 nucleotides are TGTGCCAGCAGCTTAGCCCGGAACTACGAGCAGTACTTC. Protein: CASSLARNYEQYF.

This clone was picked up one time. A much larger clone differs by one base, so this may be a read error. The V gene is TRBV6-5, the J gene TRBJ1-1; 8 bases match TRBD1. The ends lost 5 bases at V and 1 base at J; junction bases unmatched: 3. The CDR3 has 14 residues. Per the germline V gene, CDR1 is MNHEY and CDR2 is SVGAGI. The CDR3 DNA follows: TGTGCCAGCAGTATAACAGGGGGGAACACTGAAGCTTTCTTT. Translated, it gives CASSITGGNTEAFF.

Only a few counts were recorded for this clone. The chain carries TRBV11-3 and TRBJ2-2; TRBD2 might be the D (5 bases). The length of the CDR3 is 15 residues. CDR1 is SGHNT, CDR2 YENEEA, per germline. V dropped 5 bases and J dropped 5 bases, with 15 bases sitting between them. CDR3 residues: CASSTTLAGTGELFF. The CDR3 DNA is TGTGCCAGCAGCACCACCCTAGCTGGGACCGGGGAGCTGTTTTTT.

As regards this clone: This may be a read error: a much more frequent sequence differs by one nucleotide. The chain couples TRBV27 to TRBJ2-1; weak D call: TRBD2 (5 bases). The CDR3 extends over 12 amino acids. Trimming shortened V by 6 bases and J by 5 bases, and 8 bases separated the two germline ends. The germline gives CDR1 MNHEY, CDR2 SMNVEV (reference sequence). Here the CDR3 DNA reads TGTGCCAGCAGCTTGACTAACAATGAGCAGTTCTTC. Protein: CASSLTNNEQFF.

V usage is TRBV6-5 and J usage is TRBJ1-1, with 8 bases matching TRBD1. The germline gives CDR1 MNHEY, CDR2 SVGAGI. The CDR3 is made up of 14 amino acids. Trimming removed 6 bases from V and 5 bases from J; junction bases left unmatched: 8. The CDR3 sequence is CASSAGQGRTEAFF. The DNA of the CDR3 is TGTGCCAGCAGCGCAGGACAGGGTAGGACTGAAGCTTTCTTT.

J is TRBJ2-1 and V is TRBV7-2; D gene uncertain. V was shortened by 2 bases and J by 14 bases, with 16 bases between the two germline ends. This CDR3 comprises 13 residues. The V gene's germline CDR1 is SGHTA and CDR2 FQGNSA. CDR3 loop: CASSLSPGGPEFF. The CDR3 DNA is TGTGCCAGCAGCTTAAGTCCCGGTGGGCCGGAGTTCTTC.

This clone was recorded a few times. In the same sample, other DNA sequences code for this CDR3. The chain joins TRBV19 to TRBJ1-5; D is uncertain. Trimming took off 3 bases at V and 4 bases at J, with 10 bases between the two ends. This CDR3 spans 14 amino acids. The germline V gene encodes CDR1 LNHDA and CDR2 SQIVND (reference sequence). CDR3 sequence (DNA): TGTGCCAGTAGTATCTATTCCTCTAATCAGCCCCAGCATTTT. It codes for CASSIYSSNQPQHF.

Comments on this clone: With a much larger clone just one base away, this may be a read error. The genes are TRBV7-3 and TRBJ1-6, with TRBD1 matching over 7 bases. CDR1 is SGHTA, CDR2 FQGTGA, per germline. The J segment lost 7 bases and the V segment lost 5 bases, leaving 2 bases of the junction unmatched. CDR3 size: 13 residues. The CDR3 DNA reads as TGTGCCAGCAGCGCGGGACAGAATTCACCCCTCCACTTT. It codes for CASSAGQNSPLHF.

This chain joins TRBV7-2 and TRBJ2-7; tentative D call: TRBD1 (6 bases). The V end was cut by 7 bases, the J end by 2 bases, with 15 bases between. The germline V gene has CDR1 SGHTA and CDR2 FQGNSA. This CDR3 spans 14 amino acids. CDR3 sequence (DNA): TGTGCCAGCATGGGGACAACTACAACCTACGAGCAGTACTTC. Amino acid sequence: CASMGTTTTYEQYF.

The chain couples TRBV9 to TRBJ2-3; a possible D gene is TRBD2 (5 bases). The CDR3 loop spans 14 amino acids. Trimming took off 5 bases at V and 0 bases at J, with 10 bases between the two ends. Germline CDR1 SGDLS, CDR2 YYNGEE. This CDR3 is CASSRAASTDTQYF. CDR3 in DNA: TGTGCCAGCAGTCGAGCGGCGAGCACAGATACGCAGTATTTT.

The V call is TRBV28, the J call TRBJ2-7; D unclear. Trimming removed 3 bases from V and 6 bases from J, with 12 bases in between. CDR1 is MDHEN, CDR2 SYDVKM, per germline. The CDR3 consists of 13 residues. The CDR3: CASSLLTAGEQYF. The CDR3 region has the DNA TGTGCCAGCAGTTTGTTAACGGCCGGCGAGCAGTACTTC.

V gene TRBV7-9 combines with J gene TRBJ2-5; TRBD2 matches 10 bases. J gave up 5 bases and V 1 base, and 10 bases lay outside the gene matches. The CDR3 loop spans 17 amino acids. CDR1 is SEHNR and CDR2 is FQNEAQ in the germline V gene (reference sequence). The CDR3 is CASSLVRSSGSWETQYF. Written as DNA, the CDR3 is TGTGCCAGCAGCTTAGTACGGTCTAGCGGGAGTTGGGAGACCCAGTACTTC.

The chain couples TRBV7-9 to TRBJ1-1; 9 bases align to TRBD1. Germline V gene sequence: CDR1 SEHNR, CDR2 FQNEAQ (reference sequence). Trimming took 5 bases from V and 6 from J; bases not matched to a gene: 13. CDR3 length: 16 residues. The CDR3 spells CASSGPTGGFQAEAFF. Written as DNA, the CDR3 is TGTGCCAGCAGCGGCCCCACAGGGGGCTTTCAGGCTGAAGCTTTCTTT. Supplemented by reference TRBV7-9 and TRBJ1-1, the full variable domain reads DTGVSQNPRHKITKRGQNVTFRCDPISEHNRLYWYRQTLGQGPEFLTYFQNEAQLEKSRLLSDRFSAERPKGSFSTLEIQRTEQGDSAMYLCASSGPTGGFQAEAFFGQGTRLTVV.

Points on this clone: Other DNA sequences in this specimen translate into the identical CDR3. The chain joins TRBV7-2 to TRBJ2-7; D gene unclear. The V and J ends lost 5 bases and 2 bases respectively, with 10 bases between them. This CDR3 has 13 residues. The germline gives CDR1 SGHTA, CDR2 FQGNSA. Here the CDR3 reads CASSPGPTYEQYF. DNA of the CDR3: TGTGCCAGCAGCCCCGGACCTACCTACGAGCAGTACTTC. The full variable domain, its missing parts supplied by reference TRBV7-2 and TRBJ2-7, is GAGVSQSPSNKVTEKGKDVELRCDPISGHTALYWYRQSLGQGLEFLIYFQGNSAPDKSGLPSDRFSAERTGGSVSTLTIQRTQQEDSAVYLCASSPGPTYEQYFGPGTRLTVT.

The rearrangement joins TRBV5-4 to TRBJ1-1; D is ambiguous. CDR1 and CDR2 (germline): SGHNT, YYREEE (reference sequence). V was cut by 1 base and J by 0 bases, with 10 bases left in between. The CDR3 length is 15 residues. The CDR3 region has the DNA TGTGCCAGCAGCTTGATGGGATACATGAACACTGAAGCTTTCTTT. Amino acids: CASSLMGYMNTEAFF.

In the case of this clone: A read error is possible here, since a much larger clone lies one base away. The chain combines TRBV5-5 with TRBJ1-5, with TRBD1 identical over 7 bases. Germline loops: CDR1 SGHKS, CDR2 YYEKEE (reference sequence). The CDR3 sequence is 14 residues long. V trimming: 3 bases; J trimming: 2 bases; junction bases outside the gene matches: 2. The CDR3 is CASSSTGGNQPQHF. CDR3 DNA: TGTGCCAGCAGCTCAACAGGGGGCAATCAGCCCCAGCATTTT. Filled out from reference TRBV5-5 and TRBJ1-5, the complete variable domain reads DAGVTQSPTHLIKTRGQQVTLRCSPISGHKSVSWYQQVLGQGPQFIFQYYEKEERGRGNFPDRFSARQFPNYSSELNVNALLLGDSALYLCASSSTGGNQPQHFGDGTRLSIL.

J is TRBJ2-2 and V is TRBV7-9; a weak D match, TRBD2 (5 bases). V lost 5 bases and J 5 bases, leaving 18 bases between the germline ends. This CDR3 has 16 residues. Germline CDR1 SEHNR, CDR2 FQNEAQ (reference sequence). Here the CDR3 DNA reads TGTGCCAGCAGCCACGGCAGCCGGGGTTCAACCGGGGAGCTGTTTTTT. Its protein is CASSHGSRGSTGELFF.

The V call is TRBV11-2, the J call TRBJ2-7; 9 bases map to TRBD1. V gave up 4 bases and J gave up 1 base; unmatched junction bases: 8. CDR1 and CDR2 from the germline V gene are SGHAT and FQNNGV. The length of the CDR3 is 16 residues. CDR3 nucleotide sequence: TGTGCCAGCAGCTCCCGACCGGGACAGGGTTCCTACGAGCAGTACTTC. The encoded protein is CASSSRPGQGSYEQYF.

J is TRBJ1-2 and V is TRBV30; 9 positions match TRBD1. This CDR3 comprises 14 residues. In germline, CDR1 is GTSNPN, CDR2 SVGIG (reference sequence). J lost 4 bases, V lost 5 bases, and 8 bases had no gene match. The CDR3 nucleotides read TGTGCCTGGGAAGACAGGGGGTCCGGCTATGGCTACACCTTC. Residues: CAWEDRGSGYGYTF.

CDR3 sequence reads: CATSGLAGTTDTQYF. In DNA, the CDR3 is TGTGCCACCAGCGGGTTAGCGGGTACCACAGATACGCAGTATTTT. The genes are TRBV15 and TRBJ2-3; TRBD2 agrees at 7 bases. V lost 5 bases to trimming and J lost 2 bases; unmatched junction nucleotides: 7. This CDR3 spans 15 amino acids. Germline CDR1 LNHNV, CDR2 YYDKDF (reference sequence).

This chain uses TRBV5-1 with TRBJ2-7; D may be TRBD1 (6 bases). Looked up from germline, CDR1 is SGHRS and CDR2 is YFSETQ. V lost 0 bases to trimming and J lost 3 bases, with 13 bases between them. The CDR3 sequence is 15 residues long. The CDR3 DNA follows: TGCGCCAGCAGCTTGGGGGACACAACAGACTACGAGCAGTACTTC. It is translated as CASSLGDTTDYEQYF.

J is TRBJ2-3 and V is TRBV2, with 7 bases lining up with TRBD2. The CDR3 is 14 residues long. Per germline, CDR1 SNHLY and CDR2 FYNNEI. Trimming cost V 1 base and J 4 bases; bases outside gene matches: 2. The DNA for the CDR3 is TGTGCCAGCAGTGAAGGGCTAGCGGCAGATACGCAGTATTTT. Its protein product is CASSEGLAADTQYF.

This clone has only a few counts. The rearrangement links TRBV5-4 to TRBJ2-2, with unresolved D. Germline lookup yields CDR1 SGHNT and CDR2 YYREEE (reference sequence). The CDR3 extends over 13 amino acids. With 0 bases removed from V and 6 bases from J, the gap between germline ends came to 6 bases. The CDR3 region is CASSLVNAGELFF. The CDR3 DNA reads as TGTGCCAGCAGCTTGGTTAACGCCGGGGAGCTGTTTTTT.

This chain joins TRBV6-1 and TRBJ1-1, with 9 bases fitting TRBD1. The V and J ends lost 6 bases and 5 bases, in that order; junction bases with no gene match: 7. This CDR3 is built from 14 residues. Germline CDR1 and CDR2: MNHNS and SASEGT. CDR3 sequence (DNA): TGTGCCAGCAGACTCGGACAGGGGCCGACTGAAGCTTTCTTT. Encoded protein: CASRLGQGPTEAFF.

V gene TRBV11-2 combines with J gene TRBJ1-1; maybe TRBD1 (5 bases). This CDR3 is 14 amino acids long. The V end was cut by 5 bases, the J end by 3 bases, with 13 bases between. Germline CDR1 is SGHAT and CDR2 is FQNNGV. CDR3 amino acids: CASSRRGGYTEAFF. In nucleotides, the CDR3 is TGTGCCAGCAGCCGCCGGGGGGGGTACACTGAAGCTTTCTTT.